This T cell receptor beta chain was captured in a study of cytomegalovirus exposure and HLA in healthy donors. Sequencing was performed with immunoSEQ multiplex PCR; in TCRdb, only in-frame clones are kept and a portion is missing. Altogether over 60,000 clones are present, around 95% being singletons, with the ten largest covering under 2.5%. Points on this clone: Its antigen is undetermined.

Notes on the study in general: Cytomegalovirus-associated TCR beta chains were listed, numbering 150 to 200.

The sequence derives from a man aged 18-30 years in good health and CMV-seronegative. The sequenced sample was PBMCs.

CDR3 DNA sequence: TGTGCCAGCAGTTTATCAGGAGAAGAGACCCAGTACTTC. As protein: CASSLSGEETQYF. The V and J genes are TRBV27 and TRBJ2-5, with D uncertain. Looked up from germline, CDR1 is MNHEY and CDR2 is SMNVEV (reference sequence). The CDR3 extends over 13 amino acids. V was pared by 0 bases and J by 3 bases, with 5 bases between.